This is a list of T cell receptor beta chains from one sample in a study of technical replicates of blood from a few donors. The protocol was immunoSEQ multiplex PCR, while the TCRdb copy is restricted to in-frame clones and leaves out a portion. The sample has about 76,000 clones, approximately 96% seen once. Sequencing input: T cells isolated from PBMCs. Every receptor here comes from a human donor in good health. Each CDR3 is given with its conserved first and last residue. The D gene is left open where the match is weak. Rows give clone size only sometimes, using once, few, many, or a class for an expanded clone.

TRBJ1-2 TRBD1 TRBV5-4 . CASSPTGPNYGYTF TGTGCCAGCAGCCCGACAGGGCCCAACTATGGCTACACCTTC
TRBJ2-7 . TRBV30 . CAWSCGGAGCSYEQYF TGTGCCTGGAGTTGTGGGGGGGCCGGGTGCTCCTACGAGCAGTACTTC
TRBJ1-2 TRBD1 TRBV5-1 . CASGVERQGADGYTF TGCGCCAGCGGAGTGGAACGACAGGGGGCCGATGGCTACACCTTC
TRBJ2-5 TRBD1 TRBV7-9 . CASSRLGFGQGGQETQYF TGTGCCAGCAGCCGACTCGGTTTTGGACAGGGAGGTCAAGAGACCCAGTACTTC
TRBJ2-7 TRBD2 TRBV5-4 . CASSSPGGPYEQYF TGTGCCAGCAGCTCCCCGGGGGGGCCCTACGAGCAGTACTTC
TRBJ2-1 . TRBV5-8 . CASIPGLFFNNEQFF TGTGCCAGCATCCCAGGGCTATTTTTTAACAATGAGCAGTTCTTC
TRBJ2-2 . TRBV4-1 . CASSQGRDTGELFF TGCGCCAGCAGCCAGGGCAGAGACACCGGGGAGCTGTTTTTT
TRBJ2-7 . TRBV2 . CATNNLHGGQYF TGTGCCACCAATAACTTACACGGGGGGCAGTACTTC
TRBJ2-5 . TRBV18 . CASSASWEKETQYF TGTGCCAGCTCGGCCTCGTGGGAGAAAGAGACCCAGTACTTC
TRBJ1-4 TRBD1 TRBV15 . CATSREKSGGPANEKLFF TGTGCCACCAGCAGAGAAAAGTCAGGGGGACCGGCTAATGAAAAACTGTTTTTT
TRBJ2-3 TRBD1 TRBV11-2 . CASSVDRDTDTQYF TGTGCCAGCAGCGTCGACAGGGACACAGATACGCAGTATTTT
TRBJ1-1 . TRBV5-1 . CASSLGTGYTEAFF TGCGCCAGCAGCTTGGGAACAGGGTACACTGAAGCTTTCTTT
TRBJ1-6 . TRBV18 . CASSPGRADSPLHF TGTGCCAGCTCACCAGGCAGGGCGGACTCACCCCTCCACTTT
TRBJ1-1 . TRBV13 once CASSLVRVPEAFF TGTGCCAGCAGCCTAGTCAGGGTGCCTGAAGCTTTCTTT
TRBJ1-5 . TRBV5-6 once CASSTLGGYSNQPQHF TGTGCCAGCAGCACCCTTGGGGGGTATAGCAATCAGCCCCAGCATTTT
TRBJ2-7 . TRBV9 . CASGEYEQYF TGTGCCAGCGGAGAATACGAGCAGTACTTC
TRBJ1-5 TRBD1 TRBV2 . CASSGTGGDQPQHF TGTGCCAGCAGTGGGACAGGGGGTGATCAGCCCCAGCATTTT
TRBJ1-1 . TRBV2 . CASNPEHMNTEAFF TGTGCCAGCAATCCCGAACATATGAACACTGAAGCTTTCTTT
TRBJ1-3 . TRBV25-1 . CASYSGNTIYF TGTGCCAGTTACTCTGGAAACACCATATATTTT
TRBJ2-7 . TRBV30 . CAWSAKGGGERAYEQYF TGTGCCTGGAGTGCCAAGGGAGGTGGGGAAAGGGCCTACGAGCAGTACTTC
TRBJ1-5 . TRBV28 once CASSLDGARIQPQHF TGTGCCAGCAGTCTAGATGGGGCACGTATCCAGCCCCAGCATTTT
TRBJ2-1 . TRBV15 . CATSRDLRVDEQFF TGTGCCACCAGCAGAGATCTCAGGGTTGATGAGCAGTTCTTC
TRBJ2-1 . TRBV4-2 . CASSQDPWGSVYNEQFF TGTGCCAGCAGCCAAGATCCCTGGGGTAGCGTCTACAATGAGCAGTTCTTC
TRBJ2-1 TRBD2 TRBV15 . CATSSHPGLGAFEQFF TGTGCCACCAGCAGTCACCCGGGACTAGGGGCCTTTGAGCAGTTCTTC
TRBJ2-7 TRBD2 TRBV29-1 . CSVEDPGGGDLNEQYF TGCAGCGTTGAAGATCCGGGAGGGGGGGACCTCAACGAGCAGTACTTC
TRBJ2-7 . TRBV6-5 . CASSVGRYEQYF TGTGCCAGCAGTGTAGGGAGGTACGAGCAGTACTTC